The rows below give T cell receptor beta chains drawn from one sample of a study of control samples from healthy donors and cancer patients. Sequenced by immunoSEQ multiplex PCR; TCRdb stores in-frame clones only, minus some. The sample lists approximately 100,000 clones; around 89% were seen once. The material sequenced was blood. The receptor set was obtained from a man aged 30 to 45 in good health. Both conserved end residues are part of each CDR3. Fields, in order: J gene, V gene, D gene, clone size, CDR3 protein, CDR3 DNA. The D gene is left open where the match is weak. The listing skips clone size in some rows; elsewhere it reads once, few, many or a size class.

J: TRBJ2-1
V: TRBV30
D: NA
size: NA
CDR3: CAWTQRRSSYNEQFF
DNA: TGTGCCTGGACTCAGCGCCGAAGCTCCTACAATGAGCAGTTCTTC

J: TRBJ2-3
V: TRBV29-1
D: NA
size: NA
CDR3: CSVGVSRVETDTQYF
DNA: TGCAGCGTTGGGGTGTCCCGGGTGGAGACAGATACGCAGTATTTT

J: TRBJ1-5
V: TRBV12-3/TRBV12-4
D: NA
size: NA
CDR3: CASSLEGGQPQHF
DNA: TGTGCCAGCAGTTTAGAGGGAGGGCAGCCCCAGCATTTT

J: TRBJ1-1
V: TRBV6-5
D: NA
size: NA
CDR3: CASSYARPTGTEAFF
DNA: TGTGCCAGCAGTTACGCGAGGCCCACGGGCACTGAAGCTTTCTTT

J: TRBJ1-2
V: TRBV12-3/TRBV12-4
D: NA
size: NA
CDR3: CASSPGFWDGYTF
DNA: TGTGCCAGCAGCCCAGGGTTCTGGGATGGCTACACCTTC

J: TRBJ2-7
V: TRBV18
D: TRBD2
size: NA
CDR3: CASSPRIAGVYEQYF
DNA: TGTGCCAGCTCACCTCGGATAGCGGGAGTGTACGAGCAGTACTTC

J: TRBJ1-4
V: TRBV19
D: NA
size: NA
CDR3: CASSVDTATNEKLFF
DNA: TGTGCCAGTAGTGTCGACACGGCAACTAATGAAAAACTGTTTTTT

J: TRBJ1-5
V: TRBV2
D: NA
size: NA
CDR3: CASRRGWGNQPQHF
DNA: TGTGCCAGCCGCCGGGGGTGGGGCAATCAGCCCCAGCATTTT

J: TRBJ1-1
V: TRBV4-3
D: NA
size: NA
CDR3: CASSQDPNRRGTEAFF
DNA: TGCGCCAGCAGCCAAGATCCTAACAGGCGGGGCACTGAAGCTTTCTTT

J: TRBJ1-2
V: TRBV24-1
D: NA
size: once
CDR3: CATSERHNYGYTF
DNA: TGTGCCACCAGTGAACGTCATAACTATGGCTACACCTTC

J: TRBJ2-5
V: TRBV12-3/TRBV12-4
D: NA
size: NA
CDR3: CASSLTGGGTQYF
DNA: TGTGCCAGCAGTTTAACCGGAGGAGGGACCCAGTACTTC

J: TRBJ2-2
V: TRBV7-6
D: NA
size: NA
CDR3: CASSFTRGPDTGELFF
DNA: TGTGCCAGCAGCTTTACAAGAGGGCCAGACACCGGGGAGCTGTTTTTT

J: TRBJ2-1
V: TRBV3-1/TRBV3-2
D: NA
size: NA
CDR3: CASSPLVGDNEQFF
DNA: TGTGCCAGCAGCCCCCTAGTGGGTGATAATGAGCAGTTCTTC

J: TRBJ2-3
V: TRBV5-4
D: NA
size: NA
CDR3: CASSLGGGSTDTQYF
DNA: TGTGCCAGCAGCTTGGGTGGCGGGAGCACAGATACGCAGTATTTT

J: TRBJ1-5
V: TRBV2
D: NA
size: NA
CDR3: CASSGQLNQPQHF
DNA: TGTGCCAGCAGTGGACAGCTCAATCAGCCCCAGCATTTT

J: TRBJ2-7
V: TRBV27
D: NA
size: NA
CDR3: CASSRKGGPLYEQYF
DNA: TGTGCCAGCAGTCGCAAGGGCGGGCCGCTCTACGAGCAGTACTTC

J: TRBJ2-3
V: TRBV6-5
D: NA
size: NA
CDR3: CASIISWTDTQYF
DNA: TGTGCCAGCATAATTAGCTGGACAGATACGCAGTATTTT

J: TRBJ1-2
V: TRBV7-9
D: NA
size: NA
CDR3: CASSPGPTYGYTF
DNA: TGTGCCAGCAGCCCCGGACCTACCTATGGCTACACCTTC

J: TRBJ1-2
V: TRBV28
D: NA
size: NA
CDR3: CASALVGAGGYTF
DNA: TGTGCCAGTGCCCTTGTGGGGGCAGGAGGCTACACCTTC

J: TRBJ2-4
V: TRBV27
D: NA
size: NA
CDR3: CASSLSMSRTNIQYF
DNA: TGTGCCAGCAGTTTATCGATGTCCAGGACAAACATTCAGTACTTC

J: TRBJ2-1
V: TRBV27
D: TRBD2
size: once
CDR3: CATRDRGGLAGARAYNEQFF
DNA: TGTGCCACCCGGGACAGGGGGGGACTAGCGGGAGCAAGGGCCTACAATGAGCAGTTCTTC

J: TRBJ2-1
V: TRBV18
D: NA
size: NA
CDR3: CASQTDQSGEQFF
DNA: TGTGCCAGCCAGACGGATCAGTCGGGTGAGCAGTTCTTC

J: TRBJ2-3
V: TRBV10-1
D: NA
size: NA
CDR3: CASSGGPSSPTDTQYF
DNA: TGCGCCAGCAGTGGGGGGCCGAGCTCGCCCACAGATACGCAGTATTTT

J: TRBJ1-5
V: TRBV19
D: NA
size: NA
CDR3: CASSIDYGSQHF
DNA: TGTGCCAGTAGTATAGATTACGGGTCCCAGCATTTT

J: TRBJ2-1
V: TRBV9
D: TRBD1
size: NA
CDR3: CASSEGTGGKNEQFF
DNA: TGTGCCAGCAGCGAAGGGACAGGGGGGAAAAATGAGCAGTTCTTC

J: TRBJ1-1
V: TRBV19
D: TRBD1
size: few
CDR3: CASSSNQGVGTEAFF
DNA: TGTGCCAGTAGTTCAAATCAGGGGGTTGGGACTGAAGCTTTCTTT

J: TRBJ1-2
V: TRBV6-5
D: NA
size: NA
CDR3: CASSLSGRGYTF
DNA: TGTGCCAGCAGTTTGTCCGGGCGAGGCTACACCTTC

J: TRBJ1-2
V: TRBV6-1
D: NA
size: once
CDR3: CASSEMGRRGYTF
DNA: TGTGCCAGCAGTGAAATGGGCCGGCGGGGCTACACCTTC

J: TRBJ1-2
V: TRBV6-2/TRBV6-3
D: TRBD1
size: NA
CDR3: CASSSRALQGGYGYTF
DNA: TGTGCCAGCAGCTCACGGGCCTTGCAGGGGGGCTATGGCTACACCTTC

J: TRBJ1-6
V: TRBV9
D: NA
size: NA
CDR3: CASSVDALVRSPLHF
DNA: TGTGCCAGCAGCGTAGATGCACTAGTACGTTCACCCCTCCACTTT

J: TRBJ1-1
V: TRBV6-6
D: TRBD1
size: NA
CDR3: CASSLQGRDTEAFF
DNA: TGTGCCAGCAGCCTACAGGGGCGCGACACTGAAGCTTTCTTT

J: TRBJ2-3
V: TRBV7-2
D: NA
size: once
CDR3: CASSLAQTDTQYF
DNA: TGTGCCAGCAGCTTAGCACAGACAGATACGCAGTATTTT

J: TRBJ1-2
V: TRBV7-9
D: NA
size: NA
CDR3: CASSKGDYGYTF
DNA: TGTGCCAGCAGCAAAGGGGACTATGGCTACACCTTC

J: TRBJ1-2
V: TRBV7-9
D: NA
size: NA
CDR3: CASSTDAYGYTF
DNA: TGTGCCAGCAGCACAGATGCCTATGGCTACACCTTC

J: TRBJ1-2
V: TRBV5-1
D: NA
size: NA
CDR3: CASSFAGEAGYTF
DNA: TGCGCCAGCAGCTTTGCAGGGGAAGCTGGCTACACCTTC

J: TRBJ1-1
V: TRBV27
D: NA
size: NA
CDR3: CATHRGTATGEAFF
DNA: TGTGCCACCCACCGGGGGACCGCAACGGGTGAAGCTTTCTTT

J: TRBJ2-3
V: TRBV24-1
D: NA
size: NA
CDR3: CATSEWGAGDTQYF
DNA: TGTGCCACCAGTGAATGGGGAGCGGGAGATACGCAGTATTTT

J: TRBJ1-1
V: TRBV5-8
D: NA
size: NA
CDR3: CASSLWQYMNTEAFF
DNA: TGTGCCAGCAGCTTGTGGCAGTATATGAACACTGAAGCTTTCTTT

J: TRBJ2-3
V: TRBV10-1
D: NA
size: NA
CDR3: CASSETPGHVDTQYF
DNA: TGCGCCAGCAGTGAGACACCGGGACATGTCGATACGCAGTATTTT

J: TRBJ1-2
V: TRBV7-9
D: NA
size: NA
CDR3: CASSPRGVGYGYTF
DNA: TGTGCCAGCAGCCCCCGGGGGGTGGGCTATGGCTACACCTTC

J: TRBJ1-1
V: TRBV5-1
D: TRBD1
size: few
CDR3: CASSWTGTGGIGNTEAFF
DNA: TGCGCCAGCAGCTGGACCGGGACAGGGGGCATAGGGAACACTGAAGCTTTCTTT

J: TRBJ2-2
V: TRBV20-1
D: NA
size: NA
CDR3: CSAMVTGELFF
DNA: TGCAGTGCTATGGTCACCGGGGAGCTGTTTTTT

J: TRBJ1-3
V: TRBV9
D: NA
size: NA
CDR3: CASGDGSRVGNTIYF
DNA: TGTGCCAGCGGTGATGGGAGCCGGGTTGGAAACACCATATATTTT

J: TRBJ1-2
V: TRBV10-1
D: NA
size: NA
CDR3: CASSEYRTFGYTF
DNA: TGCGCCAGCAGTGAGTATCGGACTTTTGGCTACACCTTC

J: TRBJ1-4
V: TRBV18
D: NA
size: once
CDR3: CASSRTRNEKLFF
DNA: TGTGCCAGCTCTCGGACCCGAAATGAAAAACTGTTTTTT

J: TRBJ1-2
V: TRBV28
D: TRBD1
size: NA
CDR3: CASSPGQGHNYGYTF
DNA: TGTGCCAGCAGTCCGGGACAGGGGCACAACTATGGCTACACCTTC

J: TRBJ2-1
V: TRBV7-9
D: TRBD2
size: NA
CDR3: CASSLGLAGVWNEQFF
DNA: TGTGCCAGCAGCTTGGGACTAGCGGGAGTGTGGAATGAGCAGTTCTTC

J: TRBJ2-2
V: TRBV6-4
D: NA
size: NA
CDR3: CASSDGGDTGELFF
DNA: TGTGCCAGCAGTGACGGGGGTGACACCGGGGAGCTGTTTTTT